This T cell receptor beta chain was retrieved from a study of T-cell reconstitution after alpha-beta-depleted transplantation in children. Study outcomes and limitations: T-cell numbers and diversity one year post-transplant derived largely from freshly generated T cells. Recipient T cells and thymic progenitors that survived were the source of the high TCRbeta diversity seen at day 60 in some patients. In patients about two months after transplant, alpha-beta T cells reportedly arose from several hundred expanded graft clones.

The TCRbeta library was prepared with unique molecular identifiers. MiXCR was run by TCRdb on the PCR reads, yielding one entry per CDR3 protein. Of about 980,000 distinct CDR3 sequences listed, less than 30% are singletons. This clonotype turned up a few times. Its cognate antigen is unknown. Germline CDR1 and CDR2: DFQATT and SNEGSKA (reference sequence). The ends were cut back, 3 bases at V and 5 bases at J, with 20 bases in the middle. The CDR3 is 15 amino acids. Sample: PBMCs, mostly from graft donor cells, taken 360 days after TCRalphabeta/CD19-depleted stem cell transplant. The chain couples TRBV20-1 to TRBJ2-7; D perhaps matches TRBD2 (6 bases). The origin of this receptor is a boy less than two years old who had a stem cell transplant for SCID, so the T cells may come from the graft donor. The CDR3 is CSASGWRGNGHEQYF. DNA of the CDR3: TGCAGTGCTAGTGGCTGGCGGGGAAACGGCCACGAGCAGTACTTC.